This TCR beta chain was obtained from a study of blood T cell repertoires in COVID-19. In the study overall: The United States, Italy and Spain supplied acute and convalescent COVID-19 samples. PBMCs, B-cell-depleted T cells, or T cells were the source of the cDNA or gDNA that made up the material.

The data were produced by immunoSEQ multiplex PCR, yet TCRdb's version contains in-frame clones alone and is incomplete. This sample has 150,000 to 200,000 clones, with about 80% found just once. V dropped 5 bases and J dropped 6; count of bases not matched to a gene: 7. This CDR3 is 13 amino acids long. CDR1 is SQVTM, CDR2 ANQGSEA, per germline. This chain links TRBV29-1 with TRBJ2-7, with 10 bases lining up with TRBD2. Sequenced sample: peripheral blood. This receptor was identified in a human donor with acute or convalescent COVID-19. The donor label of this sample is uncertain. The chain's CDR3 is CSVCLAGVGEQYF. The CDR3 nucleotides are TGCAGCGTTTGCCTAGCGGGAGTGGGCGAGCAGTACTTC.